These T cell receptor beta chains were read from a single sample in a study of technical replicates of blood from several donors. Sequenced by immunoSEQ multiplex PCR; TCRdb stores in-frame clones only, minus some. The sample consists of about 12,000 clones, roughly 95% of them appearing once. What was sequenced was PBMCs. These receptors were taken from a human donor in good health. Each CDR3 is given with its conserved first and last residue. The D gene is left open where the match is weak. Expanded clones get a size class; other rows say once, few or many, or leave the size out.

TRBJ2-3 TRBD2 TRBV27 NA CASSPRPLIAGASPDTQYF TGTGCCAGCAGTCCGAGGCCACTTATAGCGGGAGCCTCGCCAGATACGCAGTATTTT
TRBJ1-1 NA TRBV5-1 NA CASSSSGGALGTFF TGCGCCAGCAGCTCATCTGGGGGCGCATTGGGAACTTTCTTT
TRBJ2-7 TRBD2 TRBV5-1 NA CASSFTAGLAGDEQYF TGCGCCAGCAGCTTCACTGCGGGACTAGCGGGAGACGAGCAGTACTTC
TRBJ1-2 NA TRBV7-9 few CASSSSSPNYGYTF TGTGCCAGCAGCTCTAGTAGCCCGAACTATGGCTACACCTTC
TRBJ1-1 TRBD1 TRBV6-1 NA CASSRTGENTEAFF TGTGCCAGCAGCCGGACAGGGGAGAACACTGAAGCTTTCTTT
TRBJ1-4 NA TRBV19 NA CASNRASEKLFF TGTGCCAGCAACAGGGCGAGTGAAAAACTGTTTTTT
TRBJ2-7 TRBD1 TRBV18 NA CASSPSRQGYEQYF TGTGCCAGCTCACCGAGCCGACAGGGCTACGAGCAGTACTTC
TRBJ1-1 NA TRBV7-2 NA CASSFDTGAFF TGTGCCAGCAGCTTTGATACAGGGGCTTTCTTT
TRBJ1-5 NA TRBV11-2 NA CASSLDPADSFQPQHF TGTGCCAGCAGCTTAGATCCGGCGGACAGCTTTCAGCCCCAGCATTTT
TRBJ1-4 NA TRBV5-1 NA CASSTTGRHEKLFF TGCGCCAGCAGCACCACAGGGCGGCATGAAAAACTGTTTTTT
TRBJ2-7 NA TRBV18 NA CASSPFRLGLGDSYEQYF TGTGCCAGCTCACCATTCAGGTTAGGGCTAGGGGACTCCTACGAGCAGTACTTC
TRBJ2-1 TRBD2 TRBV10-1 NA CASSESAGGLVEQFF TGCGCCAGCAGTGAGTCGGCGGGAGGATTGGTTGAGCAGTTCTTC
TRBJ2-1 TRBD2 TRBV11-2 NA CASSRRASGLAGKNEQFF TGTGCCAGCAGCAGGCGGGCTAGTGGACTAGCGGGAAAAAATGAGCAGTTCTTC
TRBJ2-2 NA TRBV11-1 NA CASSLQTNTGELFF TGTGCCAGCAGCCTTCAGACGAACACCGGGGAGCTGTTTTTT
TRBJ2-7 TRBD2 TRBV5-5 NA CASSSSMRAGGPYEQYF TGTGCCAGCAGCTCCTCCATGCGAGCGGGAGGGCCTTACGAGCAGTACTTC
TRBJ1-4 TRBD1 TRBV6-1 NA CASSGTGLANEKLFF TGTGCCAGCAGCGGGACAGGGTTGGCTAATGAAAAACTGTTTTTT
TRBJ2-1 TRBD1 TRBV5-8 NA CASSRQNRGSGQFF TGTGCCAGCAGTCGACAGAACAGGGGGTCGGGGCAGTTCTTC
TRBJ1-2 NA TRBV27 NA CASRQTANYGYTF TGTGCCAGCAGGCAGACAGCTAACTATGGCTACACCTTC
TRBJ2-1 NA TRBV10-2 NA CASSDPQRGTYNEQFF TGCGCCAGCAGTGACCCCCAACGGGGGACCTACAATGAGCAGTTCTTC
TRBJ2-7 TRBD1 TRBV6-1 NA CASIQGGSPYEQYF TGTGCCAGCATCCAAGGGGGCTCACCCTACGAGCAGTACTTC
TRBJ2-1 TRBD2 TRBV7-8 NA CASSSFSGISYNEQFF TGTGCCAGCAGCTCCTTCAGCGGGATCTCCTACAATGAGCAGTTCTTC
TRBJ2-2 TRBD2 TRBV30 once CAWGRTSVAGELFF TGTGCCTGGGGGAGGACTAGCGTCGCCGGGGAGCTGTTTTTT
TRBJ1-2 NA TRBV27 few CASSSSIRNYGYTF TGTGCCAGCAGTTCGTCAATCAGGAACTATGGCTACACCTTC
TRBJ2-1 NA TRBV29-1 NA CSVEVHLSYNEQFF TGCAGCGTTGAAGTACACCTTTCCTACAATGAGCAGTTCTTC
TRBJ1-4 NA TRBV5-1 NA CASSPNNEKLFF TGCGCCAGCAGCCCTAATAATGAAAAACTGTTTTTT
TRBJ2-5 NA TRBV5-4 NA CASSPFTVRETQYF TGTGCCAGCAGCCCATTCACGGTTCGTGAGACCCAGTACTTC
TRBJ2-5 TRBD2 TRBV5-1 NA CASSSGLAGTFQETQYF TGCGCCAGCAGCTCCGGACTAGCGGGGACCTTCCAAGAGACCCAGTACTTC
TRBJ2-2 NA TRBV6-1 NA CASSDYRGLRTGELFF TGTGCCAGCAGTGATTATAGGGGATTACGGACCGGGGAGCTGTTTTTT
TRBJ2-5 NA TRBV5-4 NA CASSLGADRLGETQYF TGTGCCAGCAGCTTAGGAGCGGACCGCCTCGGAGAGACCCAGTACTTC
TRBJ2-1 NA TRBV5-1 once CASSLAGNNEQFF TGCGCCAGCAGCTTGGCGGGTAACAATGAGCAGTTCTTC
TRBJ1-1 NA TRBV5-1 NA CASSWGGSSTEAFF TGCGCCAGCAGCTGGGGAGGTAGTTCCACTGAAGCTTTCTTT
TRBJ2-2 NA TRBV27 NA CASSFTAAGELFF TGTGCCAGCAGTTTCACAGCGGCCGGGGAGCTGTTTTTT
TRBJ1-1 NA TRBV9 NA CASSVRQGEVAFF TGTGCCAGCAGCGTACGCCAGGGCGAGGTAGCTTTCTTT
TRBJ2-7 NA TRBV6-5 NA CASTDGSDEQYF TGTGCCAGCACCGACGGGAGTGACGAGCAGTACTTC
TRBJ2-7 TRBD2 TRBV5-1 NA CASSPRTSFHEQYF TGCGCCAGCAGCCCGCGGACTAGCTTCCACGAGCAGTACTTC
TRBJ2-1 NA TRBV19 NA CASAGRTGYEQFF TGTGCCAGTGCCGGGAGAACTGGGTATGAGCAGTTCTTC
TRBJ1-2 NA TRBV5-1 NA CASSLTGYNYGYTF TGCGCCAGCAGCTTGACAGGGTATAACTATGGCTACACCTTC
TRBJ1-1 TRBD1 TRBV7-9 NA CASSRDSSGTEAFF TGTGCCAGCAGCAGGGACAGCTCGGGTACTGAAGCTTTCTTT
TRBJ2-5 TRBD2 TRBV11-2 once CASSLAREPQTQYF TGTGCCAGCAGCTTAGCGCGGGAGCCGCAGACCCAGTACTTC
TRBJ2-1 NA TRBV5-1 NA CASSLAPENEQFF TGCGCCAGCAGCCTAGCCCCCGAGAATGAGCAGTTCTTC
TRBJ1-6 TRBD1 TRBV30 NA CAWSTGDLHLGSPLHF TGTGCCTGGAGTACAGGGGACCTGCACCTAGGATCACCCCTCCACTTT
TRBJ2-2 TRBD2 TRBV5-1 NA CASSQIAGGATGELFF TGCGCCAGCAGCCAAATAGCGGGAGGGGCCACCGGGGAGCTGTTTTTT
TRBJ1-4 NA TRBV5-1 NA CASNSRGDNEKLFF TGCGCCAGCAACAGCCGCGGGGACAATGAAAAACTGTTTTTT
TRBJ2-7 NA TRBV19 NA CASSMQGGAYEQYF TGTGCCAGTAGTATGCAGGGAGGAGCTTACGAGCAGTACTTC
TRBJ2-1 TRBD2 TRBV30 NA CAWSGTSGRSSYNEQFF TGTGCCTGGAGCGGGACTAGCGGGAGGTCCTCCTACAATGAGCAGTTCTTC
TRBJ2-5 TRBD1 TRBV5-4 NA CASSSDRAKTQYF TGTGCCAGCAGCTCTGACAGGGCCAAGACCCAGTACTTC
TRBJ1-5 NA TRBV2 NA CASSGTDINQPQHF TGTGCCAGCAGTGGGACGGACATCAATCAGCCCCAGCATTTT
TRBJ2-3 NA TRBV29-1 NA CSAEIRGQLTTDTQYF TGCAGCGCAGAAATACGGGGACAACTAACCACAGATACGCAGTATTTT
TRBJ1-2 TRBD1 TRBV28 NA CASSSSGQGAYGYTF TGTGCCAGCAGTTCCTCGGGACAGGGCGCCTATGGCTACACCTTC
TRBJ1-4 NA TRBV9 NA CASSVSYVTNEKLFF TGTGCCAGCAGCGTATCCTACGTAACTAATGAAAAACTGTTTTTT